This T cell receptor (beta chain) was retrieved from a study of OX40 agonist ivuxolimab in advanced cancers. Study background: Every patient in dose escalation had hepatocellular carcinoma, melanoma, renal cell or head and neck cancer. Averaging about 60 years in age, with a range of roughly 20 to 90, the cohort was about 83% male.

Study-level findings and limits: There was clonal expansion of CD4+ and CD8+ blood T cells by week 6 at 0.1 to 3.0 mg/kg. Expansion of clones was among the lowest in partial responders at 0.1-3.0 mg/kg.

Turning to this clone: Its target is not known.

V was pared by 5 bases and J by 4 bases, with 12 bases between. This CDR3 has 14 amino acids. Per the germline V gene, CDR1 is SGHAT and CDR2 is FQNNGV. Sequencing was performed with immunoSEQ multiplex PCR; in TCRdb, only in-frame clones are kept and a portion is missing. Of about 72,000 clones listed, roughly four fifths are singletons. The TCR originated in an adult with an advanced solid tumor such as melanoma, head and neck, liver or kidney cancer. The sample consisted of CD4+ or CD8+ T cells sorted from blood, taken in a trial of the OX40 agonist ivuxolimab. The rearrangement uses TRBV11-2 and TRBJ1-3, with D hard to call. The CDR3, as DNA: TGTGCCAGCAGCCTCAGTGGAAACGGAAACACCATATATTTT. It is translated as CASSLSGNGNTIYF.